The TCR beta chain described here comes from a study of blood T cell repertoires in COVID-19. This clone has only one observation. Sequenced by immunoSEQ multiplex PCR; TCRdb stores in-frame clones only, minus some. The table includes approximately 97,000 clones, 70% to 90% detected once. There are 15 residues in the CDR3. Germline CDR1 and CDR2: SGHNT and YYREEE (reference sequence). The J segment lost 7 bases and the V segment lost 4 bases, leaving 6 bases of the junction unmatched. The specimen was peripheral blood. The TCR originated in a man between 45 and 60 years old with active COVID-19. J is TRBJ1-4 and V is TRBV5-4, with 11 nucleotides matching TRBD1. CDR3 residues: CASSQPGQGGEKLFF. CDR3 nucleotides: TGTGCCAGCAGCCAGCCGGGACAGGGGGGTGAAAAACTGTTTTTT.